This T cell receptor (beta chain) was profiled in a study of shared clonotypes between healthy human individuals. As processed by the authors: There were no quality scores in the junction-only immunoSEQ sequences, so filtering differed. Method: immunoSEQ multiplex PCR; TCRdb's copy keeps in-frame clones and lacks some. The V and J calls and the clone size are those of that table, but D and trimming were determined from the DNA. The sample comprises about 870,000 clones, 85% to 95% of which are singletons, and around 24% rests with the top ten. A note on this clone: Antigen: not known.

Per the germline V gene, CDR1 is LGHNA and CDR2 is YNFKEQ. The ends lost 4 bases at V and 5 bases at J; junction bases unmatched: 21. This CDR3 comprises 20 residues. General study points: Donor scarcity curtailed the genetic and exposure-history diversity represented herein.

CD45RO-negative, CCR7-positively selected cells formed the naive CD8 fraction, excluding terminally differentiated effector memory CD45RA+ cells. Source material: naive CD8+ T cells sorted from blood. This receptor was taken from a young man in good health. The chain combines TRBV4-2 with TRBJ2-2; TRBD1 matches 8 bases. The CDR3 DNA follows: TGTGCCAGCAGCCCCAAGGATACTGGACAGGGAATCTTCTTGACCGGGGAGCTGTTTTTT. Amino acid sequence: CASSPKDTGQGIFLTGELFF.